This passage covers 6 T cell receptor beta chains from one sample sequenced in a study of blood T cells in healthy people across ages. Next came a second PCR, run for about 6 to 12 cycles, which used a sample-barcoded 5' primer along with a J-beta primer mix. TCRdb processed the 5' RACE reads anew with MiXCR; each CDR3 protein has one entry. The data hold hundreds of thousands of distinct CDR3 sequences, with around 50% observed a single time. Sequenced material: blood. These receptors came from a man in his forties in good health.

This chain connects TRBV7-2 to TRBJ2-2; D gene uncertain. Germline CDR1 reads SGHTA; CDR2 reads FQGNSA. Trimming took 3 bases from V and 6 from J, leaving 11 bases between them. The length of the CDR3 is 14 residues. The DNA of the CDR3 is TGTGCCAGCAGCTTTCGTGGTGTGGCCGGGGAGCTGTTTTTT. Protein product: CASSFRGVAGELFF.

The chain carries TRBV20-1 and TRBJ2-7, with D tentatively TRBD2 (7 bases). Trimming took off 0 bases at V and 7 bases at J, with 22 bases between the two ends. The CDR3 extends over 16 amino acids. Per germline, CDR1 DFQATT and CDR2 SNEGSKA (reference sequence). This CDR3 reads CSARDMRGGAYNEQYF. CDR3 nucleotides: TGCAGTGCTAGAGATATGAGGGGGGGCGCCTACAATGAGCAGTACTTC.

This clonotype was counted between two and nine times. The chain combines TRBV12-3 or TRBV12-4 with TRBJ2-6, with D perhaps TRBD2 (7 bases). The CDR3 extends over 15 amino acids. V lost 7 bases to trimming and J lost 2 bases, with 12 bases between them. CDR3 residues: CASKGGAAGANVLTF. The CDR3 nucleotides read TGTGCCAGCAAAGGGGGGGCCGCTGGGGCCAACGTCCTGACTTTC.

The CDR3 here is CASSPTSGSLNEQYF. The CDR3 DNA reads TGTGCCAGCAGCCCTACTAGCGGGAGTCTGAATGAGCAGTACTTC. V gene TRBV7-8 combines with J gene TRBJ2-5; 11 nucleotides align to TRBD2. The CDR3 spans 15 residues. Looked up from germline, CDR1 is SGHVS and CDR2 is FQNEAQ. With V trimmed by 5 bases and J by 11 bases, 13 bases remained unmatched.

This sequence joins TRBV7-2 and TRBJ2-1, with unresolved D. V was cut by 2 bases and J by 0 bases, with 11 bases left in between. The germline V gene encodes CDR1 SGHTA and CDR2 FQGNSA. CDR3 length: 16 residues. This chain's CDR3 is CASSLIPDYSYNEQFF. The CDR3 DNA reads TGTGCCAGCAGCTTAATCCCGGATTACTCCTACAATGAGCAGTTCTTC.

This clonotype has just a few counts. The chain is built from TRBV11-2 and TRBJ2-7, with D possibly TRBD1 on 5 matching bases. Germline loops: CDR1 SGHAT, CDR2 FQNNGV. CDR3 size: 14 residues. The V gene lost 2 bases and the J gene lost 2 bases, with 10 bases spanning the gap. CDR3 sequence: CASSLSQGTYEQYF. CDR3 nucleotides: TGTGCCAGCAGCTTAAGCCAGGGAACCTACGAGCAGTACTTC.